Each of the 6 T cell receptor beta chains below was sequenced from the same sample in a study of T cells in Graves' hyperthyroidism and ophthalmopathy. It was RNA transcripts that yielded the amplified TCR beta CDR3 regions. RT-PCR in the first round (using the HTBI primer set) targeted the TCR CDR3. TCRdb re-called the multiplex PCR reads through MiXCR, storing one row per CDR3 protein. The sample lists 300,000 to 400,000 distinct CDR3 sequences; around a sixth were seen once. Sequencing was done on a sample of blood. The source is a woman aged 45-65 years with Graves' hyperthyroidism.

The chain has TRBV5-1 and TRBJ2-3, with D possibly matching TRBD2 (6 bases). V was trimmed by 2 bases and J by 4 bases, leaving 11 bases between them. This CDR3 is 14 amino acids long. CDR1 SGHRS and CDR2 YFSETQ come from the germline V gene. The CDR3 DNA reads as TGCGCCAGCAGCTTACCGGGAGCCCCAGATACGCAGTATTTT. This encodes CASSLPGAPDTQYF.

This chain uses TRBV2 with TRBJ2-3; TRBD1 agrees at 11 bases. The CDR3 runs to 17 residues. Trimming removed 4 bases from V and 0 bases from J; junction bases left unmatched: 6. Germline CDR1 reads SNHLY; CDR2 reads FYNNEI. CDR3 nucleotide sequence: TGTGCCAGCAGTGCCGGGACAGGGGGGGCGAGCACAGATACGCAGTATTTT. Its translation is CASSAGTGGASTDTQYF.

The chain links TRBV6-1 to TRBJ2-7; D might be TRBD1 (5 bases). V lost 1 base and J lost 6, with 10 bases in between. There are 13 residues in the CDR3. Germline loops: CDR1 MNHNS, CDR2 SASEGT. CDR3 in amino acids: CASSEGSGREQYV. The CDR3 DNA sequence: TGTGCCAGCAGTGAAGGGTCAGGGCGCGAGCAGTACGTC.

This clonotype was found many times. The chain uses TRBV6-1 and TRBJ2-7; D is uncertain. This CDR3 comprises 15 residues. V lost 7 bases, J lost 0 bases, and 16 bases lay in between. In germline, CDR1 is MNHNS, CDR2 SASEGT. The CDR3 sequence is CASKAQIGSSYEQYV. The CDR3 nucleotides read TGTGCCAGCAAAGCGCAGATCGGAAGCTCCTACGAGCAGTACGTC.

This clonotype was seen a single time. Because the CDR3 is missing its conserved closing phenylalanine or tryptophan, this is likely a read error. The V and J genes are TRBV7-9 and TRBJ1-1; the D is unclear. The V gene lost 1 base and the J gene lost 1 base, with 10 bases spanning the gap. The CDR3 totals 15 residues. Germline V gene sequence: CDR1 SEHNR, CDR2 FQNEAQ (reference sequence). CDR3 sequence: CASSLGPVANTEAFL. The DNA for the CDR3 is TGTGCCAGCAGCTTAGGTCCAGTGGCGAACACTGAAGCTTTCCTT.

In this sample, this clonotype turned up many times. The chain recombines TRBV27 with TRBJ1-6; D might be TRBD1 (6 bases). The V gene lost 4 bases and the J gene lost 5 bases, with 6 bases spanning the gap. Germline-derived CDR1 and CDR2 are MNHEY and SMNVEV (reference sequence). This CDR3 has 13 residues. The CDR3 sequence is CASSWDNNSPLHF. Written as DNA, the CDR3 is TGTGCCAGCAGTTGGGACAATAATTCACCCCTCCACTTT.